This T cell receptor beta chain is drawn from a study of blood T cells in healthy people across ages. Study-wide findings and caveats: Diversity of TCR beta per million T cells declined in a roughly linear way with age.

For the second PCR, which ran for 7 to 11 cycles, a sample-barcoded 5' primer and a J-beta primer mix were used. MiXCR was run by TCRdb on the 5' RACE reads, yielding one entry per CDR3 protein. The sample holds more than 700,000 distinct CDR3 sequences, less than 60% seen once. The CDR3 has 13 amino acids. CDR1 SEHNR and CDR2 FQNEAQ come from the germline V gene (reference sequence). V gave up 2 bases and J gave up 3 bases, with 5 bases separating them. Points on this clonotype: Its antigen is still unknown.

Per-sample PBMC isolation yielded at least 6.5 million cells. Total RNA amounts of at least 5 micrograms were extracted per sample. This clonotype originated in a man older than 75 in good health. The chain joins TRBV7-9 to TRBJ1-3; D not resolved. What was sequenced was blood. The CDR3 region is CASSLHGGNTIYF. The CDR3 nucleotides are TGTGCCAGCAGCTTACACGGTGGAAACACCATATATTTT.